The rows below give T cell receptor beta chains drawn from one sample of a study of blood T cell repertoires in COVID-19. Profiling relied on immunoSEQ multiplex PCR, and the TCRdb table lists in-frame clones only, not all of them. In the table there are 250,000 to 350,000 clones, about 85% of which are singletons. What was sequenced was peripheral blood. These TCRs come from a man younger than 35 with active or convalescent COVID-19. CDR3s include the opening cysteine and the closing phenylalanine or tryptophan. D genes are given only for firm matches. The size of a clone is reported for some rows only, either as once, few or many, or as a class for expanded clones.

DNA | CDR3 | V | D | J | size
TGTGCCAGCAGCGTCGAAACTAGCGGGGGACTAGAGACCCAGTACTTC | CASSVETSGGLETQYF | TRBV9 | TRBD2 | TRBJ2-5 | -
TGCGCCAGCAGCGTGACAGGGGGTGAGACTGAAGCTTTCTTT | CASSVTGGETEAFF | TRBV5-1 | TRBD1 | TRBJ1-1 | -
TGTGCCAGCAGCCGGACTAGCGGGGTCTACAATGAGCAGTTCTTC | CASSRTSGVYNEQFF | TRBV3-1/TRBV3-2 | TRBD2 | TRBJ2-1 | -
TGTGCCACCAGCAGCCACCGGGGGGGAGTAGGGACAGATACGCAGTATTTT | CATSSHRGGVGTDTQYF | TRBV15 | TRBD2 | TRBJ2-3 | -
TGTGCCAGCTCAACCGGGACAGGGTCCTTTTTTTCGGGCTACACCTTC | CASSTGTGSFFSGYTF | TRBV18 | TRBD1 | TRBJ1-2 | -
TGTGCCAGCAGTCCTGACAGGGTTAGATCACCCCTCCACTTT | CASSPDRVRSPLHF | TRBV28 | TRBD1 | TRBJ1-6 | -
TGTGCCAGCAGTGAAGAACGAGGGGGCACTGAAGCTTTCTTT | CASSEERGGTEAFF | TRBV2 | - | TRBJ1-1 | -
TGTGCCAGCAGTTTAATTCCAGGGACAAACCGGGAGCAGTACTTC | CASSLIPGTNREQYF | TRBV28 | - | TRBJ2-7 | -
TGTGCCAGCAGCCTGGGACTAGCGGGGGGGGAGACCCAGTACTTC | CASSLGLAGGETQYF | TRBV3-1/TRBV3-2 | TRBD2 | TRBJ2-5 | few
TGTGCCAGCAGTTTAAGCGGAGGGATCGGTCACTATGGCTACACCTTC | CASSLSGGIGHYGYTF | TRBV27 | - | TRBJ1-2 | -
TGCGCCAGCAGCCCAGGGACAGGGGGCCTCGGGGAGCTGTTTTTT | CASSPGTGGLGELFF | TRBV5-1 | TRBD1 | TRBJ2-2 | -
TGTGCCAGCTCACCAGGCGCAGGGTGGAACAGCTATGGCTACACCTTC | CASSPGAGWNSYGYTF | TRBV18 | - | TRBJ1-2 | -
TGTGCCAGCAGCGTAGCTAGACAAGAGACCCAGTACTTC | CASSVARQETQYF | TRBV3-1/TRBV3-2 | - | TRBJ2-5 | once
TGTGCCAGCAGCTGGCCGGGACTAGCGTCCCACGAGCAGTACTTC | CASSWPGLASHEQYF | TRBV11-3 | TRBD2 | TRBJ2-7 | -
TGTGCCAGCAGCCACGTATCGAGCAACACCGGGGAGCTGTTTTTT | CASSHVSSNTGELFF | TRBV14 | - | TRBJ2-2 | -
TGTGCCAGCAGCCAAGATCCGCCAGGCTCGAATTCACCCCTCCACTTT | CASSQDPPGSNSPLHF | TRBV3-1/TRBV3-2 | - | TRBJ1-6 | -
TGTGCCAGCAGAAATACGACTAGCAAGAACTACGAGCAGTACTTC | CASRNTTSKNYEQYF | TRBV11-2 | TRBD2 | TRBJ2-7 | once
TGCAGCGTTGGGCGAGGGGGACGGAATTCCGGGGAGCTGTTTTTT | CSVGRGGRNSGELFF | TRBV29-1 | - | TRBJ2-2 | -
TGCAGGGGGCATTCCGACGAGCAGTACTTC | CRGHSDEQYF | TRBV20-1 | - | TRBJ2-7 | -
TGTGCCAGCAGCCCTATTTTCCGGGAAGACGGCGGGGAGCTGTTTTTT | CASSPIFREDGGELFF | TRBV7-9 | - | TRBJ2-2 | -
TGCGCCGGCAGTACTAGCGGCAATAACAATGAGCAGTTCTTC | CAGSTSGNNNEQFF | TRBV5-1 | TRBD2 | TRBJ2-1 | -
TGTGCCAGCAGCGGGGCAGGGGCTCAGCCCCAGCATTTT | CASSGAGAQPQHF | TRBV7-9 | - | TRBJ1-5 | -
TGTGCCAGCAGCCCGCGGGGACAGGGAAACACCATATATTTT | CASSPRGQGNTIYF | TRBV7-8 | TRBD1 | TRBJ1-3 | once
TGTGCCAGCAGTGAAGGAGTGTCGCCCAGACTTCACACTGAAGCTTTCTTT | CASSEGVSPRLHTEAFF | TRBV6-1 | - | TRBJ1-1 | -
TGCAGCGCCCCCGAGCTGACAGACCCAAGTGGCTACACCTTC | CSAPELTDPSGYTF | TRBV29-1 | - | TRBJ1-2 | once
TGTGCCAGTAGCCTCATACGAGGACACGTTAAAGATAGCAATCAGCCCCAGCATTTT | CASSLIRGHVKDSNQPQHF | TRBV19 | - | TRBJ1-5 | -
TGTGCCAGCAGCCAAGATACTTGGTACAATGAGCAGTTCTTC | CASSQDTWYNEQFF | TRBV14 | - | TRBJ2-1 | few
TGTGCCAGCAGCCAAGGGGGGCAGGGGGCGCTTGGCTACACCTTC | CASSQGGQGALGYTF | TRBV14 | TRBD1 | TRBJ1-2 | -
TGTGCCAGCAGTGAAGCGCTGGAGGGCTACGAGCAGTACTTC | CASSEALEGYEQYF | TRBV2 | - | TRBJ2-7 | -
TGCAGCGTCGCCCAGCTAGCGGGATCCAACAATGAGCAGTTCTTC | CSVAQLAGSNNEQFF | TRBV29-1 | TRBD2 | TRBJ2-1 | -
TGTGCCAGCAGTTCCGACAGGGGCGTAGAAAGTAGCTATGGCTACACCTTC | CASSSDRGVESSYGYTF | TRBV2 | TRBD1 | TRBJ1-2 | -
TGCGCCAGCAGCACGGGACAGGGGGTAATTACGTCGGTGAACACTGAAGCTTTCTTT | CASSTGQGVITSVNTEAFF | TRBV5-1 | TRBD1 | TRBJ1-1 | -
TGCGCCAGCCAGCAGGGACAGGGGAGGTATGAAAAACTGTTTTTT | CASQQGQGRYEKLFF | TRBV5-1 | TRBD1 | TRBJ1-4 | -
TGTGCCAGCAGCTGGAATCTAGGCACTGAAGCTTTCTTT | CASSWNLGTEAFF | TRBV5-6 | - | TRBJ1-1 | -
TGTGCCAGCAGCTCCTACGACAGGGCCTCGGTTTTGGGTGGCTACACCTTC | CASSSYDRASVLGGYTF | TRBV5-4 | TRBD1 | TRBJ1-2 | -
TGTGCCAGTGCCCTCGGACAGGGCCGAAATCAGCCCCAGCATTTT | CASALGQGRNQPQHF | TRBV19 | TRBD1 | TRBJ1-5 | -
TGTGCTAGTGGTTTTGGGGGCCCCGGGGAGCTGTTTTTT | CASGFGGPGELFF | TRBV12-5 | - | TRBJ2-2 | -
TGTGCCAGCAGTTTATGGGGACCAGGGGTTAACTATGGCTACACCTTC | CASSLWGPGVNYGYTF | TRBV27 | - | TRBJ1-2 | few
TGCAGCGTCCAGGGGTATGGAAACACCATATATTTT | CSVQGYGNTIYF | TRBV29-1 | - | TRBJ1-3 | -